A single sample is the source of the 17 T cell receptor beta chains below, sequenced in a study of T cells after yellow fever vaccination. TCRdb independently ran MiXCR on the 5' RACE reads; one entry per CDR3 protein. The repertoire holds around 310,000 distinct CDR3 sequences, with roughly 8.7% as singletons. The sample consisted of PBMCs, taken on the day of the first yellow fever vaccination. The source is a man between 18 and 29 years old who received the YFV17D yellow fever vaccine.

There are a few counts of this clonotype. The J gene is TRBJ1-3, the V gene TRBV4-1; no clear D. The ends were cut back, 6 bases at V and 2 bases at J, with 5 bases in the middle. The CDR3 runs to 12 residues. In germline, CDR1 is MGHRA, CDR2 YSYEKL. Written as DNA, the CDR3 is TGCGCCAGCAGTGCCCCTGGAAACACCATATATTTT. Its protein product is CASSAPGNTIYF.

This clonotype was seen at least ten times. The V gene is TRBV5-5, the J gene TRBJ2-5; tentatively, D is TRBD1 (5 bases). V shed 5 bases and J shed 1 base, with 15 bases lying between them. The CDR3 is 15 residues long. Germline V gene data show CDR1 as SGHKS and CDR2 as YYEKEE (reference sequence). The CDR3 region has the DNA TGTGCCAGCAGTCCCCTTGTAGGGGCCCAAGAGACCCAGTACTTC. Its protein product is CASSPLVGAQETQYF. The full variable domain, its missing parts supplied by reference TRBV5-5 and TRBJ2-5, is DAGVTQSPTHLIKTRGQQVTLRCSPISGHKSVSWYQQVLGQGPQFIFQYYEKEERGRGNFPDRFSARQFPNYSSELNVNALLLGDSALYLCASSPLVGAQETQYFGPGTRLLVL.

This clonotype was recorded many times. This CDR3 is CASSELAGRTDTQYF. The CDR3, as DNA: TGTGCCAGCAGTGAACTAGCGGGGAGGACAGATACGCAGTATTTT. The chain has TRBV6-4 and TRBJ2-3; TRBD2 matches at 10 bases. This CDR3 has 15 amino acids. The V gene end was trimmed by 3 bases and the J gene end by 3 bases; junction bases not matched to a gene: 3. Germline V gene lookup returns CDR1 MRHNA and CDR2 SNTAGT.

This chain joins TRBV5-4 and TRBJ1-4; D is unclear. Trimming pared 0 bases from V and 6 bases from J, leaving 9 bases between. The CDR3 length is 14 residues. The germline V gene has CDR1 SGHNT and CDR2 YYREEE (reference sequence). CDR3 protein: CASSLEAGDEKLFF. DNA of the CDR3: TGTGCCAGCAGCTTGGAGGCCGGGGATGAAAAACTGTTTTTT.

This rearrangement joins TRBV27 to TRBJ1-3; unclear D gene. This CDR3 is 16 amino acids long. Germline lookup yields CDR1 MNHEY and CDR2 SMNVEV (reference sequence). V shed 5 bases and J shed 0 bases, with 14 bases lying between them. CDR3 sequence reads: CASSRDGVSSGNTIYF. CDR3 DNA sequence: TGTGCCAGCAGTCGCGACGGAGTTAGCTCTGGAAACACCATATATTTT.

This chain connects TRBV4-3 to TRBJ2-7; D is unclear. Trimming took off 6 bases at V and 0 bases at J, with 12 bases between the two ends. This CDR3 contains 14 residues. The germline V gene has CDR1 LGHNA and CDR2 YSLEER. The CDR3 coding sequence is TGCGCCAGCAGTAACTTGAACGACTCCTACGAGCAGTACTTC. This codes for CASSNLNDSYEQYF.

The CDR3 here is CSAGGFRGRSTDTQYF. The CDR3 nucleotides read TGCAGTGCGGGGGGCTTCAGGGGAAGGAGCACAGATACGCAGTATTTT. The V gene is TRBV20-1, the J gene TRBJ2-3; D tentatively reads TRBD1 or TRBD2 (6 bases each). The CDR3 runs 16 residues. The ends were cut back, 6 bases at V and 0 bases at J, with 19 bases in the middle. The germline V gene encodes CDR1 DFQATT and CDR2 SNEGSKA (reference sequence).

The rearrangement joins TRBV6-1 to TRBJ2-3, with a possible D match to TRBD2 (6 bases). This CDR3 has 11 amino acids. The V gene's germline CDR1 is MNHNS and CDR2 SASEGT. The V end lost 7 bases, the J end lost 6 bases, and 8 bases lay between the germline ends. The CDR3 here is CASTAGDTQYF. CDR3 nucleotides: TGTGCCAGCACCGCGGGGGATACGCAGTATTTT.

This clonotype was seen more than once but under ten times. The chain uses TRBV12-3 or TRBV12-4 and TRBJ2-7; 9 bases are shared with TRBD1. This CDR3 spans 17 amino acids. V dropped 7 bases and J dropped 4; count of bases not matched to a gene: 17. The CDR3 here is CASISSVTGGVGYEQYV. In DNA, the CDR3 is TGTGCCAGCATCTCATCCGTGACAGGGGGAGTAGGTTACGAGCAGTACGTC.

V and J are TRBV7-6 and TRBJ2-1, with D tentatively TRBD2 (7 bases). V was clipped by 5 bases and J by 6 bases, with 20 bases between them. CDR3 size: 16 residues. Germline CDR1 and CDR2: SGHVS and FNYEAQ. CDR3: CASSPQPGGVVNEQFF. CDR3 coding DNA: TGTGCCAGCAGCCCCCAGCCGGGGGGCGTTGTCAATGAGCAGTTCTTC.

The CDR3: CASSLFERGQETQYF. CDR3 nucleotides: TGCGCCAGCAGCTTATTCGAAAGGGGCCAAGAGACCCAGTACTTC. The chain combines TRBV5-1 with TRBJ2-5; tentative D call: TRBD1 (5 bases). The CDR3 runs 15 residues. Germline lookup yields CDR1 SGHRS and CDR2 YFSETQ. The ends were cut back, 2 bases at V and 1 base at J, with 12 bases in the middle.

Concerning this clonotype itself: A read error is possible here, since a much larger clone lies one base away. This chain links TRBV5-1 with TRBJ2-3; TRBD1 might be the D (6 bases). This CDR3 contains 15 residues. In germline, CDR1 is SGHRS, CDR2 YFSETQ. This CDR3 is CGSSLTGPIGDTQYF. The CDR3, as DNA: TGCGGCAGCAGCTTAACAGGGCCGATAGGAGATACGCAGTATTTT.

This clonotype was counted many times. V gene TRBV4-3 combines with J gene TRBJ2-3; 12 nucleotides agree with TRBD2. The trim removed 0 bases at V and 6 bases at J, leaving 4 bases unmatched. The length of the CDR3 is 16 residues. Germline CDR1 reads LGHNA; CDR2 reads YSLEER. The CDR3 loop reads CASSQEGGLAGDTQYF. As DNA, the CDR3 is TGCGCCAGCAGCCAAGAGGGAGGACTAGCGGGGGATACGCAGTATTTT.

This clonotype occurred a few times. The V gene is TRBV7-9, the J gene TRBJ2-5, with 11 bases that match TRBD1. Unmatched junction bases numbered 4, after V lost 5 bases and J lost 2 bases. The CDR3 spans 15 residues. Germline assignment: CDR1 SEHNR and CDR2 FQNEAQ (reference sequence). The CDR3 DNA reads as TGTGCCAGCAGCCCCCGGGACAGGGGGCAAGAGACCCAGTACTTC. It codes for CASSPRDRGQETQYF.

On this clonotype itself: This is likely a read error, given that the CDR3 carries no conserved phenylalanine or tryptophan at its end. V usage is TRBV7-9 and J usage is TRBJ1-2; 10 bases align to TRBD1. Germline V CDR1 and CDR2: SEHNR, FQNEAQ (reference sequence). V lost 5 bases, J lost 4 bases, and 4 bases stayed unmatched. This CDR3 has 14 residues. Written as DNA, the CDR3 is TGTGCCAGCAGCCGGGGACAGGGGCCCTATGGCTACACCCTC. This encodes CASSRGQGPYGYTL.

The chain is built from TRBV27 and TRBJ1-1; D gene uncertain. Germline CDR1 MNHEY, CDR2 SMNVEV (reference sequence). The V end was cut by 5 bases, the J end by 4 bases, with 14 bases between. CDR3 length: 14 residues. DNA for the CDR3: TGTGCCAGCAGTCCGTACGGGAGTACCACTGAAGCTTTCTTT. Amino acids: CASSPYGSTTEAFF.

The chain links TRBV19 to TRBJ1-6; 12 bases fit TRBD1. This CDR3 region has 15 residues. J gave up 8 bases and V 3 bases, and 2 bases lay outside the gene matches. Germline assignment: CDR1 LNHDA and CDR2 SQIVND (reference sequence). The CDR3 nucleotides are TGTGCCAGTAGTATCGGGACAGGGGGCTATTCACCCCTCCACTTT. This codes for CASSIGTGGYSPLHF.